This T cell receptor (beta chain) was found in a study of blood T cells in healthy people across ages. Study-level background: Using template switching, researchers captured about one barcoded beta molecule for each two T cells.

It was with a sample-barcoded 5' primer and a J-beta primer mix that a second PCR of roughly 7 to 12 cycles was run. Each CDR3 protein gets one entry after TCRdb re-called the 5' RACE reads with MiXCR. The sample shows some 760,000 distinct CDR3 sequences, around a quarter of them seen only once. Drawing of peripheral blood yielded 7.5 to 10 milliliters from each donor. Per the germline V gene, CDR1 is SGHRS and CDR2 is YFSETQ. The CDR3 runs to 14 residues. The V and J ends lost 4 bases and 4 bases respectively, with 14 bases between them. This same sample was also taken into another study, of T cells of mothers and their children. That report notes: The effect of thymic selection on TCR recombination output is similar between related and unrelated pairs. Across the analysis, no persistent microchimeric T cell clones were detected.

This chain links TRBV5-1 with TRBJ1-1; tentatively, D is TRBD1 (5 bases). The source of this sequence is a boy between 10 and 17 years old in good health. Sample: blood. The CDR3 DNA reads as TGCGCCAGCAGCCCGGGTGGGGGAGTCACTGAAGCTTTCTTT. Protein: CASSPGGGVTEAFF.